Listed below are T cell receptor beta chains from one sample, sequenced in a study of CD8+CD57+ T cells in acquired aplastic anemia. TCRdb ran MiXCR on the reads and lists one entry per CDR3 protein. Altogether some 160,000 distinct CDR3 sequences are present, around 47% being singletons, with the ten largest covering 3.2%. The material sequenced was sorted CD4+, CD8+, or CD8+CD57+ T cells (not recorded which) from PBMCs. The source of these receptors is a human donor with aplastic anemia. Each CDR3 is given with its conserved first and last residue. The order of the fields is J gene, D gene, V gene, clone size, CDR3 DNA, CDR3 protein. A D gene is named only where the DNA matches it firmly. Clone size is shown for a subset of rows, as once, few, many or a class of expanded clone.

TRBJ1-2	NA	TRBV30	NA	TGTGCCTGGAGCCCCGGGCTCTTCTCCAACTATGGCTACACCTTC	CAWSPGLFSNYGYTF
TRBJ2-1	TRBD2	TRBV7-3	once	TGTGCCAGCAGCTTGGTTGGGACTAGCTACAATGAGCAGTTCTTC	CASSLVGTSYNEQFF
TRBJ1-1	NA	TRBV10-3	once	TGTGCCATCAGTGAGGAAATGGACGGTAACACTGAAGCTTTCTTT	CAISEEMDGNTEAFF
TRBJ2-7	NA	TRBV25-1	many	TGTGCCAGCAGTGAATTCGGCTACGAGCAGTACTTC	CASSEFGYEQYF
TRBJ2-3	NA	TRBV20-1	many	TGCAGTGCTAGAGAGGGGTGGCGCACAGATACGCAGTATTTT	CSAREGWRTDTQYF
TRBJ2-3	NA	TRBV7-2	many	TGTGCCAGCAGCTTGGATTCGCACACAGATACGCAGTATTTT	CASSLDSHTDTQYF
TRBJ2-7	NA	TRBV5-1	few	TGCGCCAGCAGCTTGGAAGGCAGCCCTTTCACCTACGAGCAGTACTTC	CASSLEGSPFTYEQYF
TRBJ1-1	NA	TRBV20-1	many	TGCAGTGCTAGAGATAGGGTAATAACCACTGAAGCTTTCTTT	CSARDRVITTEAFF
TRBJ1-5	NA	TRBV3-1	NA	TGTGCCAGCAGCCGAGGGGGAGGCAATCAGCCCCAGCATTTT	CASSRGGGNQPQHF
TRBJ1-1	NA	TRBV7-6	once	TGTGCCAGCAGCTTACATCAGAGCACTGAAGCTTTCTTT	CASSLHQSTEAFF
TRBJ1-6	NA	TRBV25-1	NA	TGTGCCAGCGGTCCGGGGAACAGGGACGGGTATAATTCACCCCTCCACTTT	CASGPGNRDGYNSPLHF
TRBJ2-7	TRBD1	TRBV5-5	NA	TGTGCCAGCGGCCCTACAGGGGGTGGCGAGCAGTACTTC	CASGPTGGGEQYF
TRBJ2-5	NA	TRBV5-1	NA	TGCGCCAGCCTTATGGACACCAGTACGGAGACCCAGTACTTC	CASLMDTSTETQYF
TRBJ2-7	NA	TRBV24-1	few	TGTGCCACCAGCCCACGGAGCGAGCAGTACTTC	CATSPRSEQYF
TRBJ1-3	NA	TRBV19	NA	TGTGCCAGTAGGATGGACGGCGGAAGCACCATATATTTT	CASRMDGGSTIYF
TRBJ1-2	NA	TRBV9	many	TGTGCCAGCAGTGATGATCTAAGGATGGCCCCCGCAGATGGCTACACCTTC	CASSDDLRMAPADGYTF
TRBJ1-1	NA	TRBV3-1	many	TGTGCCAGCAGCCAAGGGGCTGGACGGGTGAACACTGAAGCTTTCTTT	CASSQGAGRVNTEAFF
TRBJ1-4	TRBD1	TRBV20-1	many	TGCAGTGTACGACAGGGCGGTGGTGGTGAAAAACTGTTTTTT	CSVRQGGGGEKLFF
TRBJ2-1	TRBD2	TRBV6-5	many	TGTGCCAGCAGTTGGCCTAGCGGGAGTAATGAGCAGTTCTTC	CASSWPSGSNEQFF
TRBJ2-5	NA	TRBV19	many	TGTGCCAGTAGTATTGACAGAAAAGAGACCCAGTACTTC	CASSIDRKETQYF
TRBJ2-1	TRBD1	TRBV5-4	few	TGTGCCAGCAGCTTGACCGGGACAGGGGGTTACAATGAGCAGTTCTTC	CASSLTGTGGYNEQFF
TRBJ1-5	NA	TRBV6-4	NA	TGTGCCAGCAGACCCAGGAAGGCTCGTCAGCCCCAGCATTTT	CASRPRKARQPQHF
TRBJ1-5	NA	TRBV19	many	TGTGCCAGTAGCATGAACATGGGGGGGGGGGCCCATCAGCCCCAGCATTTT	CASSMNMGGGAHQPQHF
TRBJ2-5	NA	TRBV20-1	many	TGCAGTGGGAGGCACACCTTAAAAGAGACCCAGTACTTC	CSGRHTLKETQYF
TRBJ2-5	NA	TRBV12-3/TRBV12-4	NA	TGTACCAGCAGCTTGGGAGGTTTTCAAGAGACCCAGTACTTC	CTSSLGGFQETQYF
TRBJ2-3	TRBD1	TRBV24-1	many	TGTGCCACCAGTGACCCGACAGGGCCCGATACGCAGTATTTT	CATSDPTGPDTQYF
TRBJ1-1	NA	TRBV6-1	NA	TGTGCCAGCAGAGAGGTATCCGGTGAAGGGACGGTTGCCACTGAAGCTTTCTTT	CASREVSGEGTVATEAFF
TRBJ2-7	NA	TRBV5-6	NA	TGTGCCAGCAGCCGGAAGGGACTCCACGAGCAGTACTTC	CASSRKGLHEQYF
TRBJ1-2	TRBD1	TRBV20-1	many	TGCAGTGCTACCCCCGGGACAGGGGGGGGCTACACCTTC	CSATPGTGGGYTF
TRBJ2-1	NA	TRBV20-1	NA	TGCAGTGCTAGCGGGGGACCCCCTATGGATGAGCAGTTCTTC	CSASGGPPMDEQFF
TRBJ1-4	NA	TRBV15	NA	TGTGCCACCAGCAGAGGGGGAGGGCTCGATGAAAAACTGTTTTTT	CATSRGGGLDEKLFF
TRBJ2-1	NA	TRBV24-1	few	TGTGCCACGGAGGACGGTAGCTCCTACAATGAGCAGTTCTTC	CATEDGSSYNEQFF
TRBJ2-7	NA	TRBV5-6	NA	TGTGCCAGCAGCTTGATAAGCTCCTACGAGCAGTACTTC	CASSLISSYEQYF
TRBJ2-3	NA	TRBV29-1	few	TGCAGCGTGGACGGGGCATATACGCAGTATTTT	CSVDGAYTQYF
TRBJ2-3	NA	TRBV29-1	many	TGCAGCGTTGAACCACTTACTAGCACAGATACGCAGTATTTT	CSVEPLTSTDTQYF
TRBJ2-7	NA	TRBV5-1	NA	TGCGCCAGCAGCTTGTCGTGGGGGCCGGCCTACGAGCAGTACTTC	CASSLSWGPAYEQYF
TRBJ2-1	NA	TRBV7-9	many	TGTGCCAGCAGCTCCCATGTGAGCCCGGGGTCCTACAATGAGCAGTTCTTC	CASSSHVSPGSYNEQFF
TRBJ2-7	TRBD2	TRBV11-2	NA	TGTGCCAGCAGCCGGAGGGGCGGAGCGGGGGGCTCTTACGAGCAGTACTTC	CASSRRGGAGGSYEQYF
TRBJ2-2	TRBD1	TRBV20-1	NA	TGCAGTGCTGGGACAGGGAACACCGGGGAGCTGTTTTTT	CSAGTGNTGELFF
TRBJ1-2	TRBD1	TRBV6-6	many	TGTGCCAGCAGTTACGGGACAGGGGAAGGCTATGGCTACACCTTC	CASSYGTGEGYGYTF
TRBJ1-6	NA	TRBV19	NA	TGTGCCAGTAGTGCCAACGGGCAGAATTCACCCCTCCACTTT	CASSANGQNSPLHF
TRBJ1-1	TRBD1	TRBV10-3	NA	TGTGCCATCAGTTCTAGAGAACAGGGGACGGCTTTCTTT	CAISSREQGTAFF
TRBJ2-7	TRBD2	TRBV5-1	NA	TGCGCCAGCAGCTACGGGGGGGCAAAGAACGAGCAGTACTTC	CASSYGGAKNEQYF
TRBJ2-7	NA	TRBV7-9	NA	TGTGCCAGCAGCTTACCCTCGCGGTACGAGCAGTACTTC	CASSLPSRYEQYF
TRBJ2-5	NA	TRBV24-1	NA	TGTGCCACCAGTGATGTGGTGGGGCAAGAGACCCAGTACTTC	CATSDVVGQETQYF